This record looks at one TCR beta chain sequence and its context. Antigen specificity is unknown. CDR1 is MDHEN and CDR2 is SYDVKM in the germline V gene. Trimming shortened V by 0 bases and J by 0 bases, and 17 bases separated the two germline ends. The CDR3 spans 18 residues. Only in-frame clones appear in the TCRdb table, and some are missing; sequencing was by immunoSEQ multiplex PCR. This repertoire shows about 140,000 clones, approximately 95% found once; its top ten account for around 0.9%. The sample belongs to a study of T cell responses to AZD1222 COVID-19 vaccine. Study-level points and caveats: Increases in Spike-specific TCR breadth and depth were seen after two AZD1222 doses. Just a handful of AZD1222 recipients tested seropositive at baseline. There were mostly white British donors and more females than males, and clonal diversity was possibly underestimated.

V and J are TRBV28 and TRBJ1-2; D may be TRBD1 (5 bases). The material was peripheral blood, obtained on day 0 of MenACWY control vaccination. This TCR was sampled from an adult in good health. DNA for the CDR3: TGTGCCAGCAGTTTATGGACAGACAAAACCAATCCTAACTATGGCTACACCTTC. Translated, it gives CASSLWTDKTNPNYGYTF.